Shown below are 10 T cell receptor beta chains from a single sample sequenced in a study of shared clonotypes between healthy human individuals. Clones were sequenced by immunoSEQ multiplex PCR, and TCRdb holds only the in-frame ones, with some missing. The sample has millions of clones, 95% seen once. The sample taken for sequencing was naive CD4+ T cells sorted from blood. Subset: CD45RA+ positively selected. These receptors came from a young man in good health.

V and J are TRBV2 and TRBJ2-1, with D possibly being TRBD1 (6 bases). The germline V gene has CDR1 SNHLY and CDR2 FYNNEI. The CDR3 runs 12 residues. V shed 5 bases and J shed 9 bases, with 11 bases lying between them. CDR3 residues: CASSIEGGEQFF. As DNA, the CDR3 is TGTGCCAGCAGTATCGAAGGGGGTGAGCAGTTCTTC.

This chain links TRBV15 with TRBJ2-1; no definite D call. This CDR3 is built from 14 residues. V lost 1 base to trimming and J lost 5 bases, with 9 bases between them. Germline V CDR1 and CDR2: LNHNV, YYDKDF (reference sequence). CDR3 sequence: CATSRVRIDNEQFF. The CDR3 DNA reads as TGTGCCACCAGCAGAGTCCGAATAGACAATGAGCAGTTCTTC. Full variable domain (outside the CDR3, taken from reference TRBV15 and TRBJ2-1): DAMVIQNPRYQVTQFGKPVTLSCSQTLNHNVMYWYQQKSSQAPKLLFHYYDKDFNNEADTPDNFQSRRPNTSFCFLDIRSPGLGDTAMYLCATSRVRIDNEQFFGPGTRLTVL.

This chain's CDR3 is CASSPGQGAGTEAFF. The CDR3 region has the DNA TGCGCCAGCAGCCCGGGACAGGGGGCTGGGACTGAAGCTTTCTTT. The chain employs TRBV5-1 and TRBJ1-1, with 12 bases that match TRBD1. The germline gives CDR1 SGHRS, CDR2 YFSETQ. This CDR3 contains 15 residues. With 4 bases clipped from V and 5 bases from J, the junction kept 6 bases outside the gene matches. The full variable domain, its missing parts supplied by reference TRBV5-1 and TRBJ1-1, is KAGVTQTPRYLIKTRGQQVTLSCSPISGHRSVSWYQQTPGQGLQFLFEYFSETQRNKGNFPGRFSGRQFSNSRSEMNVSTLELGDSALYLCASSPGQGAGTEAFFGQGTRLTVV.

V is TRBV7-3 and J is TRBJ2-3; no firm D call. The CDR3 is 14 amino acids. V lost 4 bases and J lost 6, with 14 bases in between. Germline CDR1 and CDR2: SGHTA and FQGTGA. The CDR3 is CASSSDSIGDTQYF. The DNA of the CDR3 is TGTGCCAGCAGCTCCGACTCCATCGGGGATACGCAGTATTTT.

This clone was counted only a few times. The identical CDR3 is also encoded by other nucleotide sequences in the sample. The rearrangement uses TRBV2 and TRBJ2-7; 7 bases are shared with TRBD1. This CDR3 has 18 residues. Trimming took 5 bases from V and 6 from J; bases not matched to a gene: 22. CDR1 is SNHLY, CDR2 FYNNEI, per germline. CDR3 sequence: CASSRSGTEISSLGEQYF. CDR3 DNA: TGTGCCAGCAGTCGGTCCGGGACAGAGATATCTAGCTTGGGCGAGCAGTACTTC.

The chain couples TRBV6-5 to TRBJ2-7; 8 bases agree with TRBD2. The trim removed 6 bases at V and 3 bases at J, leaving 10 bases unmatched. Germline V CDR1 and CDR2: MNHEY, SVGAGI. The CDR3 consists of 15 residues. DNA of the CDR3: TGTGCCAGCAGCAAAGCGGTAGCGGGACTCTACGAGCAGTACTTC. Its protein product is CASSKAVAGLYEQYF.

The rearrangement uses TRBV9 and TRBJ2-2; D is possibly TRBD2 (6 bases). Germline-derived CDR1 and CDR2 are SGDLS and YYNGEE. Trimming removed 6 bases at V and 3 bases at J, with 12 bases between. This CDR3 comprises 14 residues. In nucleotides, the CDR3 is TGTGCCAGCATGAAGGGGACTCACACCGGGGAGCTGTTTTTT. This encodes CASMKGTHTGELFF. Full variable domain (remainder filled in from reference TRBV9 and TRBJ2-2): DSGVTQTPKHLITATGQRVTLRCSPRSGDLSVYWYQQSLDQGLQFLIQYYNGEERAKGNILERFSAQQFPDLHSELNLSSLELGDSALYFCASMKGTHTGELFFGEGSRLTVL.

The rearrangement joins TRBV19 to TRBJ2-7, with D unclear. The CDR3 is 12 residues long. Trimming left V 7 bases short and J 1 base short, with 8 bases between. Germline V gene lookup returns CDR1 LNHDA and CDR2 SQIVND (reference sequence). The CDR3 region has the DNA TGTGCCAGTAAAGGGTTATCCTACGAGCAGTACTTC. Residues: CASKGLSYEQYF.

The rearrangement uses TRBV5-1 and TRBJ1-2, with D perhaps matching TRBD1 (5 bases). Germline CDR1 SGHRS, CDR2 YFSETQ. The CDR3 sequence is 14 residues long. Trimming removed 0 bases at V and 5 bases at J, with 11 bases between. The CDR3 here is CASSLGQTIYGYTF. For the CDR3, the DNA is TGCGCCAGCAGCTTGGGACAGACAATTTATGGCTACACCTTC.

The V call is TRBV7-8, the J call TRBJ1-4; TRBD1 is a possible D gene (5 bases). V lost 5 bases and J 0 bases, leaving 16 bases between the germline ends. Germline CDR1 SGHVS, CDR2 FQNEAQ. The CDR3 spans 17 residues. DNA for the CDR3: TGTGCCAGCAGCGAGTTAAGAGACAGCACAACTAATGAAAAACTGTTTTTT. This sequence encodes CASSELRDSTTNEKLFF.